This T cell receptor (beta chain) stems from a study of cytomegalovirus exposure and HLA in healthy donors. Germline CDR1 SQVTM, CDR2 ANQGSEA. This CDR3 spans 11 amino acids. The study ran its PCR with 60 Vbeta and 13 Jbeta primers. Profiled with immunoSEQ multiplex PCR; TCRdb holds only in-frame clones, not every one. The table records about 140,000 clones, around 77% of them present only once. The rearrangement joins TRBV29-1 to TRBJ2-5; a possible D gene is TRBD1 (6 bases). TRBJ2-7 matches the DNA end more closely, so the J call is doubtful. The sequence derives from a man aged 25 to 40 in good health and CMV-seronegative. Sequenced material: PBMCs. CDR3 DNA sequence: TGCAGCGTTAACAGGGCAGGCGAGCAGTACTTC. It is translated as CSVNRAGEQYF.